The sequence of this TCR beta chain was determined in a study of human T cells and chemical hapten exposure. Whole-study results and caveats: TCRs whose frequency exceeded 1 in 1000 remained the same following DPC sensitization.

Specified time point: patch test 1, 2 weeks after DPC sensitization. Noted treatment: therapeutic diphenylcyclopropenone sensitization with weekly scalp DPC. Sequencing started from total RNA isolated from unfractionated whole blood. This clonotype was detected only a few times. What it binds is not known. This CDR3 is built from 13 residues. The V end lost 3 bases, the J end lost 3 bases, and 9 bases lay between the germline ends. Germline V gives CDR1 SNHLY, CDR2 FYNNEI. TCRdb redid the calling of the RACE reads with MiXCR, one entry per CDR3 protein. The data show 40,000 to 65,000 distinct CDR3 sequences, with about 11% seen just once and about 2% held by the top ten.

This receptor was obtained from a woman in her forties with alopecia areata. Some clones in this sample may be carry-over from other donors' samples. The sample was whole blood, taken in connection with sensitization to the hapten diphenylcyclopropenone (DPC). This chain uses TRBV2 with TRBJ2-7; D gene uncertain. CDR3 in amino acids: CASSERSLYEQYF. In DNA form, the CDR3 reads TGTGCCAGCAGTGAGAGAAGCCTCTACGAGCAGTACTTC.